Below, one T cell receptor (beta chain) is given with its context. These data are taken from a study of blood T cell repertoires in COVID-19. The CDR3 totals 16 residues. CDR1 and CDR2 from the germline V gene are MNHEY and SVGEGT. Trimming at V came to 2 bases and at J to 4 bases, leaving 5 bases not matched to a gene. Clones were read by immunoSEQ multiplex PCR, and TCRdb kept only the in-frame ones, dropping some. The sample has some 110,000 clones, 80% seen once. The sequenced material came from peripheral blood. The receptor's source is a man aged 55 to 69 with active or convalescent COVID-19. V is TRBV6-2 or TRBV6-3 and J is TRBJ2-3; 11 nucleotides align to TRBD1. CDR3 loop: CASSYGGQGAPDTQYF. DNA of the CDR3: TGTGCCAGCAGTTACGGAGGACAGGGGGCCCCAGATACGCAGTATTTT.